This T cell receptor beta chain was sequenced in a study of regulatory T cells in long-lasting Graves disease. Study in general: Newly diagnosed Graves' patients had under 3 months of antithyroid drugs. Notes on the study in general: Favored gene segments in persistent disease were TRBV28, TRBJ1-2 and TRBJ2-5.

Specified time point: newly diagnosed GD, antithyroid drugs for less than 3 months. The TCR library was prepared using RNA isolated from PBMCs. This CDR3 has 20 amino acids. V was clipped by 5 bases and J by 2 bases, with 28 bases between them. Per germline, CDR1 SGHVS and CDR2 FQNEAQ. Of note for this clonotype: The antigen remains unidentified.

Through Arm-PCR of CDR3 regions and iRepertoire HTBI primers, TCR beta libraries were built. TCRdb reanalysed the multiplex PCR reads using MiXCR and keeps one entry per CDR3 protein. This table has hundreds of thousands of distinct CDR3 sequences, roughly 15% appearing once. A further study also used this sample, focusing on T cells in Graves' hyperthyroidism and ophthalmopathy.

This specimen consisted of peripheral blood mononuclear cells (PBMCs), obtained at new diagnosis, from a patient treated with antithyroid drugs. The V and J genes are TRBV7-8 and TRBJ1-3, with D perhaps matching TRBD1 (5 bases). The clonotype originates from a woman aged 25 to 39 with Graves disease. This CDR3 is CASSISHGTWDRGAGNTIYF. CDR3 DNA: TGTGCCAGCAGCATCAGTCATGGCACTTGGGATCGGGGGGCTGGAAACACCATATATTTT.